This entry lists 20 T cell receptor beta chains sequenced from one sample in a study of blood T cell repertoires in COVID-19. TCRdb's table, derived via immunoSEQ multiplex PCR, lists solely in-frame clones and lacks some. The sample has 200,000 to 250,000 clones; roughly 85% are singletons. Sequenced material: PBMCs or T cells enriched from blood (not recorded which). Every receptor here comes from a woman aged 45-60 years with acute COVID-19.

This clone appeared once. The CDR3 DNA sequence: TGTGCCAGCTCCCCAAACCGCGGATTTAATGAAAAACTGTTTTTT. This gives the protein CASSPNRGFNEKLFF. The chain links TRBV18 to TRBJ1-4; no firm D call. CDR1 is KGHSH, CDR2 LQKENI, per germline. V was trimmed by 6 bases and J by 4 bases, leaving 15 bases between them. The CDR3 extends over 15 amino acids.

The gene calls are TRBV7-2 and TRBJ1-5; D might be TRBD1 (5 bases). CDR1 SGHTA and CDR2 FQGNSA come from the germline V gene. CDR3 length: 15 residues. V lost 1 base and J lost 1, with 8 bases in between. The CDR3 nucleotides are TGTGCCAGCAGCTTAGGACAGAGAAGCAATCAGCCCCAGCATTTT. Translated, it gives CASSLGQRSNQPQHF.

The table lists this clone with a count of one. This chain links TRBV30 with TRBJ2-3, with 8 bases that match TRBD2. Germline loops: CDR1 GTSNPN, CDR2 SVGIG (reference sequence). V shed 2 bases and J 3 bases; nucleotides not matched to a gene: 7. The CDR3 runs to 15 residues. CDR3 sequence reads: CAWSLGGGTTDTQYF. In DNA form, the CDR3 reads TGTGCCTGGAGTCTCGGGGGGGGCACGACAGATACGCAGTATTTT.

The rearrangement joins TRBV30 to TRBJ1-2; 8 bases are a match to TRBD1. The junction had 1 base not matched to a gene; V was cut back by 1 base and J by 6 bases. The germline V gene encodes CDR1 GTSNPN and CDR2 SVGIG (reference sequence). This CDR3 has 12 amino acids. The CDR3 DNA reads as TGTGCCTGGAGTGCACAGGGGGATGGCTACACCTTC. It yields the protein CAWSAQGDGYTF.

The chain links TRBV7-8 to TRBJ1-1, with 8 bases that match TRBD1. Germline trimming cut 6 bases from V and 4 bases from J; bases unmatched to any gene: 13. The V gene's germline CDR1 is SGHVS and CDR2 FQNEAQ. The CDR3 contains 16 residues. This CDR3 reads CASSPTRRGRFTEAFF. CDR3 nucleotides: TGTGCCAGCAGTCCAACGCGCAGGGGGCGCTTCACTGAAGCTTTCTTT. Using reference TRBV7-8 and TRBJ1-1 for the parts outside the CDR3, the full variable domain is GAGVSQSPRYKVAKRGQDVALRCDPISGHVSLFWYQQALGQGPEFLTYFQNEAQLDKSGLPSDRFFAERPEGSVSTLKIQRTQQEDSAVYLCASSPTRRGRFTEAFFGQGTRLTVV.

CDR3 sequence: CASSLLGGPGETQYF. The CDR3, as DNA: TGTGCCAGCAGCTTACTTGGCGGGCCGGGGGAGACCCAGTACTTC. The chain uses TRBV7-8 and TRBJ2-5; D is perhaps TRBD2 (5 bases). The CDR3 has 15 residues. The V gene lost 2 bases and the J gene lost 5 bases, with 15 bases spanning the gap. Germline V gene lookup returns CDR1 SGHVS and CDR2 FQNEAQ.

V usage is TRBV5-6 and J usage is TRBJ1-1, with 9 bases aligning to TRBD1. After removal of 0 bases from V and 1 base from J, the junction contained 10 bases not matched to a gene. This CDR3 is built from 18 residues. Germline V gene data show CDR1 as SGHDT and CDR2 as YYEEEE. The CDR3 DNA is TGTGCCAGCAGCTTGGTTAGGGACAGGGCAAACTGGAACACTGAAGCTTTCTTT. Its translation is CASSLVRDRANWNTEAFF.

This clone was counted a few times. The J gene is TRBJ2-7, the V gene TRBV11-2; perhaps TRBD2 as D (5 bases). Trimming removed 4 bases from V and 4 bases from J, with 8 bases in between. CDR1 SGHAT and CDR2 FQNNGV come from the germline V gene. CDR3 length: 12 amino acids. DNA for the CDR3: TGTGCCAGCAGCTCCGGGGTTTACGAGCAGTACTTC. This translates into CASSSGVYEQYF.

The genes are TRBV2 and TRBJ1-2, with TRBD1 matching 7 bases. There are 14 residues in the CDR3. The junction had 7 bases not matched to a gene; V was cut back by 6 bases and J by 3 bases. Germline-derived CDR1 and CDR2 are SNHLY and FYNNEI. The CDR3 sequence is CASSPLTGDYGYTF. For the CDR3, the DNA is TGTGCCAGCAGCCCTCTCACAGGGGACTATGGCTACACCTTC.

The chain has TRBV28 and TRBJ1-1; D not certain. Germline V gene data show CDR1 as MDHEN and CDR2 as SYDVKM. Trimming removed 6 bases at V and 11 bases at J, with 13 bases between. The CDR3 is 11 amino acids. The CDR3 spells CASRKGRRAFF. The CDR3 DNA follows: TGTGCCAGCAGGAAAGGGCGGAGGGCTTTCTTT. The variable domain in full, with the rest retrieved from reference TRBV28 and TRBJ1-1, is DVKVTQSSRYLVKRTGEKVFLECVQDMDHENMFWYRQDPGLGLRLIYFSYDVKMKEKGDIPEGYSVSREKKERFSLILESASTNQTSMYLCASRKGRRAFFGQGTRLTVV.

The rearrangement links TRBV5-1 to TRBJ2-2; tentative D call: TRBD1 (5 bases). Germline V CDR1 and CDR2: SGHRS, YFSETQ. The CDR3 runs 14 residues. V shed 7 bases and J shed 4 bases, with 14 bases lying between them. CDR3 amino acids: CASGNGQSTGELFF. The CDR3 DNA sequence: TGCGCCAGCGGGAATGGACAATCCACCGGGGAGCTGTTTTTT.

The chain recombines TRBV24-1 with TRBJ2-2; the match to TRBD1 covers 7 bases. Germline-derived CDR1 and CDR2 are KGHDR and SFDVKD. The CDR3 is 18 residues long. V dropped 4 bases and J dropped 4; count of bases not matched to a gene: 14. This chain's CDR3 is CATSDSTGFGKTTGELFF. The CDR3 DNA follows: TGTGCCACCAGTGACTCGACAGGGTTTGGGAAAACCACCGGGGAGCTGTTTTTT.

The genes are TRBV7-2 and TRBJ2-1; 8 bases are a match to TRBD2. The germline CDR1 and CDR2 sequences are SGHTA and FQGNSA. The V and J ends lost 6 bases and 12 bases, in that order; junction bases with no gene match: 7. This CDR3 region has 12 residues. This CDR3 reads CASRPSGGRQFF. CDR3 in DNA: TGTGCCAGCAGACCCAGCGGGGGACGGCAGTTCTTC.

The gene calls are TRBV4-2 and TRBJ1-1, with a tentative D call TRBD1 (6 bases). The CDR3 loop spans 15 amino acids. Trimming stripped 4 bases from V and 0 bases from J, with 12 bases between. Germline-derived CDR1 and CDR2 are LGHNA and YNFKEQ. The DNA of the CDR3 is TGTGCCAGCAGCCCAGGGGTGATGCTGAACACTGAAGCTTTCTTT. It encodes CASSPGVMLNTEAFF.

V is TRBV14 and J is TRBJ2-5; TRBD2 aligns across 9 bases. Germline V CDR1 and CDR2: SGHDN, FVKESK. The CDR3 runs to 17 residues. With 1 base clipped from V and 1 base from J, the junction kept 7 bases outside the gene matches. In DNA form, the CDR3 reads TGTGCCAGCAGCCAAGGACTGACTAGCGGAACCCAAGAGACCCAGTACTTC. It yields the protein CASSQGLTSGTQETQYF.

This clone was counted only a few times. This rearrangement joins TRBV7-7 to TRBJ2-3, with D maybe TRBD2 (7 bases). The ends were cut back, 3 bases at V and 6 bases at J, with 16 bases in the middle. From germline, CDR1 is SSHAT and CDR2 FNYEAQ (reference sequence). The CDR3 length is 15 residues. DNA for the CDR3: TGTGCCAGCAGCTTGGGGCGGGGGCAGATGGATACGCAGTATTTT. This gives the protein CASSLGRGQMDTQYF.

The CDR3 coding sequence is TGTGCCAGCAGTTCCGGGACTAGCCACTCCTACGAGCAGTACTTC. Protein product: CASSSGTSHSYEQYF. The rearrangement joins TRBV6-5 to TRBJ2-7; 9 bases agree with TRBD2. J gave up 0 bases and V 4 bases, and 4 bases lay outside the gene matches. This CDR3 contains 15 residues. Germline V gene data show CDR1 as MNHEY and CDR2 as SVGAGI.

J is TRBJ1-2 and V is TRBV27; no clear D gene. Trimming cost V 2 bases and J 8 bases, with 12 bases left between them. Germline values: CDR1 MNHEY, CDR2 SMNVEV (reference sequence). The CDR3 runs to 13 residues. The CDR3 region has the DNA TGTGCCAGCAGTTTAAACGGTCTCGAAGGCTACACCTTC. Protein product: CASSLNGLEGYTF.

The CDR3 sequence: CASSFGGPLHF. The DNA for the CDR3 is TGTGCCAGCAGTTTCGGGGGACCCCTCCACTTT. The chain employs TRBV12-3 or TRBV12-4 and TRBJ1-6; the D gene is possibly TRBD1 (5 bases). V lost 3 bases to trimming and J lost 12 bases, with 6 bases between them. The CDR3 is made up of 11 amino acids.

This clone was recorded once. The chain couples TRBV30 to TRBJ2-1; 15 bases are shared with TRBD2. Germline V gene sequence: CDR1 GTSNPN, CDR2 SVGIG (reference sequence). V lost 4 bases and J lost 9; bases outside the gene matches: 4. The CDR3 sequence is 14 residues long. CDR3 protein: CAWNPGLAGGEQFF. CDR3 DNA: TGTGCCTGGAACCCGGGACTAGCGGGGGGTGAGCAGTTCTTC.